This T cell receptor beta chain was captured in a study of CDR3 diversity in severe acne. Germline loops: CDR1 MNHEY, CDR2 SMNVEV (reference sequence). V lost 8 bases and J lost 1, with 16 bases in between. The CDR3 consists of 15 residues. TCRdb re-derived calls from the PCR reads in MiXCR, one entry per CDR3 protein. The sample carries fewer than 90,000 distinct CDR3 sequences, around 47% recorded once. Source material: blood. The receptor was isolated from a male donor with severe acne vulgaris. The genes are TRBV27 and TRBJ2-3; D may be TRBD1 (7 bases). The CDR3 is CASSEGGTGTDTQYF. CDR3 bases: TGTGCCAGCTCTGAAGGCGGGACAGGCACAGATACGCAGTATTTT.